A selection of T cell receptor beta chains follows, all from one sample in a study of T cell responses to AZD1222 COVID-19 vaccine. TCRdb's copy holds only in-frame clones and misses some; the assay was immunoSEQ multiplex PCR. There are fewer than 150,000 clones in the sample; roughly 90% occur only once, and around 5% lies in the top ten. The input for sequencing was peripheral blood, taken 28 days after the second AZD1222 dose. The receptor source for this set is an adult who received the AZD1222 COVID-19 vaccine. Each CDR3 is given with its conserved first and last residue. D genes are given only for firm matches. Some rows mark clone size as missing; the rest say once, few, many or name a class of expanded clone.

abundance | j_gene | d_gene | v_gene | CDR3aa | CDR3nt
. | TRBJ2-7 | . | TRBV29-1 | CSADAWRGRGYEQYF | TGCAGCGCTGATGCATGGAGGGGAAGGGGCTACGAGCAGTACTTC
. | TRBJ1-2 | . | TRBV20-1 | CSAREGAGYTF | TGCAGTGCTAGAGAAGGGGCCGGCTACACCTTC
. | TRBJ2-2 | TRBD2 | TRBV19 | CASSGTSGGLGTGELFF | TGTGCCAGTAGTGGGACTAGCGGGGGGCTGGGCACCGGGGAGCTGTTTTTT
few | TRBJ1-1 | . | TRBV29-1 | CSVEVAVNTEAFF | TGCAGCGTTGAAGTGGCAGTGAACACTGAAGCTTTCTTT
many | TRBJ1-6 | TRBD1 | TRBV11-3 | CASSTGEGGSPLHF | TGTGCCAGCAGCACAGGGGAGGGAGGATCACCCCTCCACTTT
. | TRBJ1-2 | . | TRBV3-1/TRBV3-2 | CASSQADRYGYTF | TGTGCCAGCAGCCAAGCAGATCGCTATGGCTACACCTTC
. | TRBJ1-6 | . | TRBV13 | CASSLQVLGNSPLHF | TGTGCCAGCAGCTTACAGGTACTGGGGAATTCACCCCTCCACTTT
few | TRBJ2-1 | . | TRBV27 | CASSYTIYNEQFF | TGTGCCAGCAGCTATACAATCTACAATGAGCAGTTCTTC
. | TRBJ1-1 | . | TRBV2 | CASSTSWGYTEAFF | TGTGCCAGCAGTACGAGTTGGGGATACACTGAAGCTTTCTTT
. | TRBJ2-7 | TRBD1 | TRBV28 | CASRQRQGYEQYF | TGTGCCAGCAGGCAACGACAGGGGTACGAGCAGTACTTC
. | TRBJ2-2 | . | TRBV5-4 | CASSFPGSGELFF | TGTGCCAGCAGCTTCCCTGGATCCGGGGAGCTGTTTTTT
. | TRBJ1-4 | TRBD1 | TRBV28 | CASSFWGQGGTNEKLFF | TGTGCCAGCAGTTTTTGGGGACAGGGAGGCACCAATGAAAAACTGTTTTTT
. | TRBJ2-1 | TRBD2 | TRBV27 | CASSLSGDYNEQFF | TGTGCCAGCAGCCTTAGCGGGGATTACAATGAGCAGTTCTTC
. | TRBJ2-2 | . | TRBV5-6 | CASSLAGLAGGELFF | TGTGCCAGCAGCTTGGCCGGGTTGGCGGGCGGGGAGCTGTTTTTT
. | TRBJ2-7 | . | TRBV7-9 | CASNEEGGSYEQYF | TGTGCCAGCAACGAGGAAGGGGGCTCCTACGAGCAGTACTTC
. | TRBJ1-1 | . | TRBV11-2 | CASSLGDTEAFF | TGTGCCAGCAGCTTGGGTGACACTGAAGCTTTCTTT
once | TRBJ1-1 | TRBD1 | TRBV11-3 | CASSLGQATEAFF | TGTGCCAGCAGCTTGGGACAGGCGACTGAAGCTTTCTTT
. | TRBJ1-3 | . | TRBV6-5 | CASSYGREVPGNTIYF | TGTGCCAGCAGTTACGGTCGGGAGGTACCTGGAAACACCATATATTTT
. | TRBJ2-7 | . | TRBV7-2 | CASSRVTYEQYF | TGTGCCAGCAGCCGTGTAACTTACGAGCAGTACTTC
once | TRBJ2-3 | . | TRBV24-1 | CATSADTTTDTQYF | TGTGCCACCAGTGCGGACACAACCACAGATACGCAGTATTTT
once | TRBJ2-3 | . | TRBV9 | CASSVAGSSFSSTDTQYF | TGTGCCAGCAGCGTAGCTGGATCTAGCTTTTCTAGCACAGATACGCAGTATTTT
. | TRBJ1-4 | TRBD1 | TRBV30 | CAWAYGGQVNEKLFF | TGTGCCTGGGCCTACGGAGGACAGGTGAATGAAAAACTGTTTTTT
. | TRBJ1-3 | . | TRBV5-1 | CASSLKIRALRPGNTIYF | TGCGCCAGCAGCTTGAAAATAAGGGCACTCCGCCCTGGAAACACCATATATTTT
. | TRBJ1-3 | . | TRBV18 | CASSLGTDSGNTIYF | TGTGCCAGCTCACTAGGGACGGACTCTGGAAACACCATATATTTT
once | TRBJ1-1 | . | TRBV9 | CASSTGNTEAFF | TGTGCCAGCAGCACTGGTAACACTGAAGCTTTCTTT
. | TRBJ1-1 | TRBD1 | TRBV6-6 | CASRPGQMNTEAFF | TGTGCCAGCAGGCCGGGACAGATGAACACTGAAGCTTTCTTT
. | TRBJ1-1 | . | TRBV7-3 | CASSLQVNTEAFF | TGTGCCAGCAGCTTACAGGTGAACACTGAAGCTTTCTTT
few | TRBJ1-1 | . | TRBV6-5 | CASSFEGSTEAFF | TGTGCCAGCAGTTTCGAGGGGTCGACAGAAGCTTTCTTT
. | TRBJ2-3 | TRBD2 | TRBV29-1 | CSVGGGNTDTQYF | TGCAGCGTTGGCGGGGGGAACACAGATACGCAGTATTTT
. | TRBJ1-2 | TRBD1 | TRBV6-5 | CASSRQGVDGYTF | TGTGCCAGCAGTCGACAGGGGGTGGATGGCTACACCTTC